This T cell receptor (beta chain) was recovered during a study of STAT5B mutations in CD4+ large granular lymphocyte leukemia (dated by TCRdb to between 2022 and 2023). A note on the overall study: Among the healthy controls, the CDR3 'QG' motif was associated with a particular HLA allele. The study compared the TCRbeta repertoires of patients with CD4+ T-cell large granular lymphocyte leukemia against the TCRbeta repertoires of healthy blood donors. Flow cytometry performed on FACSCanto II or FACSVerse showed that the purified fractions had more than 95% purity among lymphocytes.

The CDR3 holds 13 amino acids from the cysteine to the phenylalanine. Of all the DNA, just the CDR3 is kept, 39 bases in frame from base 1. The junction shows trimming of 5 bases on V and 4 bases on J, plus 11 bases between the germline ends. The germline V gene yields SGHTA for CDR1 and FQGNSA for CDR2. The immunoSEQ assay at survey resolution was applied to genomic DNA for sequencing of TCRbeta rearrangements. Regarding the original processing steps: In the TCR sequencing data, the lowest productive clonotype frequency that could be detected was 2.59 x 10-5. Analyses included only productive TCRbeta rearrangements, meaning complete and in-frame sequences. The clonality of each sample was calculated as Simpson clonality in the immunoSEQ Analyzer version 3.0. Clones were grouped by frequency into very rare, small, medium, large (1-20%) or hyperexpanded (>20%) categories. Generation probabilities were estimated with OLGA 1.2.3, V-gene circos plots were made with VDJtools, specificities were searched in VDJdb, and CDR3 motifs were identified with GLIPH. TCRdb's version of the immuneACCESS table is confined to in-frame rearrangements and falls short of the full clone set. An unresolved V gene accounts for under half of the shortfall where checked; the remainder is of unknown origin. The D gene and trimming were derived from the DNA, and the V and J assignments and clone size from that table. This sample lists some 30,000 clones; about two thirds were detected once. The ten largest make up 1.5% to 2% of the sample.

The research as a whole found: The data were not HLA-matched, and the higher clonality in CD4+ T-LGLL than in CD8+ T-LGLL could be due to the relatively small sample size. Enrichment of TRBV06-family usage was observed among the top patient clones (8/27) relative to healthy controls (2/35). Each patient's main leukemic clonotypes were private, but roughly a quarter of these clonotypes showed up at low frequency in the non-leukemic repertoires of other patients. Greater clonality appeared to be present in CD4-sorted patient repertoires than in healthy CD4+ repertoires, and the difference was retained after the putative leukemic clones were removed.

Details on this clone: Its antigen target is currently unknown. Base quality data are lacking; no much larger clone is found one base away.

Healthy controls were roughly 37 blood donors whose buffy coats came from the Finnish Red Cross blood service. All TCR-sequenced material derived from peripheral blood: patient blood samples and healthy donor buffy coats. Peripheral blood mononuclear cells were isolated by Ficoll-Hypaque gradient centrifugation. Magnetic purification was used to isolate CD4+ cells from the buffy coats of the healthy controls. The Gentra Puregene Cell and Tissue kit was used for genomic DNA extraction, and quantification was performed on a Qubit 2.0 fluorometer. The TCR sequence derives from a human donor in good health. The sample comprised CD4+ T cells from blood buffy coats. The sequence links TRBV7-2 to TRBJ2-5; no D segment can be confidently identified. The nucleotides read TGTGCCAGCAGCCCACAACGAGCAGAGACCCAGTACTTC. The translation is CASSPQRAETQYF.